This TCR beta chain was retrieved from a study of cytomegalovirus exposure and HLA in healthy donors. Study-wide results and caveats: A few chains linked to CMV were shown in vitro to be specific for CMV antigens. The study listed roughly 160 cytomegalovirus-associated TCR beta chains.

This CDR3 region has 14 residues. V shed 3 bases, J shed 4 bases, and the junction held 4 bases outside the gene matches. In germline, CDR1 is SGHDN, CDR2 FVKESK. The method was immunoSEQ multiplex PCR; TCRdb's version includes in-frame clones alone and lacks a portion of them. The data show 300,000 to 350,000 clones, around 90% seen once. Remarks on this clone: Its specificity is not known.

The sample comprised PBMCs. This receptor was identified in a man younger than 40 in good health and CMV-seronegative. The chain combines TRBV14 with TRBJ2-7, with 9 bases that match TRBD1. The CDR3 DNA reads TGTGCCAGCAGCCATGGGACAGGGACTTACGAGCAGTACTTC. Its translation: CASSHGTGTYEQYF.